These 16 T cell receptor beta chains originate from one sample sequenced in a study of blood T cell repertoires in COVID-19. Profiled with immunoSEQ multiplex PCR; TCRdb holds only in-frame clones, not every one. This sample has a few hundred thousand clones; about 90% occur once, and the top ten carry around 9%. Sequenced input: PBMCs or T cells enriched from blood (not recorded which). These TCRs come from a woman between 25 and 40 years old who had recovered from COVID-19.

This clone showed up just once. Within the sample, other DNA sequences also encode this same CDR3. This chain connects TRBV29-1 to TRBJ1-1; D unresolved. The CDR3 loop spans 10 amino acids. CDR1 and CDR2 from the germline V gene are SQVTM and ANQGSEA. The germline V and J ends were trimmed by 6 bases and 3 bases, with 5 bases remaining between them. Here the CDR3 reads CSVLYTEAFF. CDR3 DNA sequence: TGCAGCGTCTTGTACACTGAAGCTTTCTTT.

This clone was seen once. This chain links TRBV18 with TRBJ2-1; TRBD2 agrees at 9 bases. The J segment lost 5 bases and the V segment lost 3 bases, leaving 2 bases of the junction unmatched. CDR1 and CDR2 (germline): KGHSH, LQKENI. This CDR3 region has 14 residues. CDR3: CASSPLAGHNEQFF. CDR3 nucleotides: TGTGCCAGCTCACCGCTAGCGGGACACAATGAGCAGTTCTTC.

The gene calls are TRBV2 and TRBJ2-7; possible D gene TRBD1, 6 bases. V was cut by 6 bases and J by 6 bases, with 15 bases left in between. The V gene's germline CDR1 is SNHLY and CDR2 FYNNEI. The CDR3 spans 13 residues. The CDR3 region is CASSEPTGREQYF. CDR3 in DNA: TGTGCCAGCAGCGAACCAACAGGGCGCGAGCAGTACTTC. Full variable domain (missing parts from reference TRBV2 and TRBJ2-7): EPEVTQTPSHQVTQMGQEVILRCVPISNHLYFYWYRQILGQKVEFLVSFYNNEISEKSEIFDDQFSVERPDGSNFTLKIRSTKLEDSAMYFCASSEPTGREQYFGPGTRLTVT.

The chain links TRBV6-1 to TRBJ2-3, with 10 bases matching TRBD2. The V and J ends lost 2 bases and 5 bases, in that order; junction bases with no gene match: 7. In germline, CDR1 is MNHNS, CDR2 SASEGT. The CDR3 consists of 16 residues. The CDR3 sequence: CASSENLAGDQDTQYF. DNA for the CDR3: TGTGCCAGCAGTGAAAATCTAGCGGGAGATCAAGATACGCAGTATTTT.

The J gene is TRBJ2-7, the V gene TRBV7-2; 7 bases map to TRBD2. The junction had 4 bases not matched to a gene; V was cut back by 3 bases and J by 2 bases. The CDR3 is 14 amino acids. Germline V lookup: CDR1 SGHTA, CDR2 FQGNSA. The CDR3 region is CASSLGRGTYEQYF. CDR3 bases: TGTGCCAGCAGCTTGGGGCGGGGGACCTACGAGCAGTACTTC.

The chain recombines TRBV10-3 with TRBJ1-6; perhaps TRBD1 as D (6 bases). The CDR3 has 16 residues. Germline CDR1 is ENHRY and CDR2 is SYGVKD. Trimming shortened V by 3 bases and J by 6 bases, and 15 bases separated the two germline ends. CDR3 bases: TGTGCCATCAGTGAACAGGGAAAATTGAGTAATTCACCCCTCCACTTT. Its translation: CAISEQGKLSNSPLHF.

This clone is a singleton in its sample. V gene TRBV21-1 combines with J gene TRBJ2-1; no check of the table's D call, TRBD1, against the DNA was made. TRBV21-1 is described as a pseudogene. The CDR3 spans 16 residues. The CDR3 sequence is CASSKHARAFYNEQFF. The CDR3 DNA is TGTGCCAGCAGCAAGCACGCCAGGGCTTTCTACAATGAGCAGTTCTTC.

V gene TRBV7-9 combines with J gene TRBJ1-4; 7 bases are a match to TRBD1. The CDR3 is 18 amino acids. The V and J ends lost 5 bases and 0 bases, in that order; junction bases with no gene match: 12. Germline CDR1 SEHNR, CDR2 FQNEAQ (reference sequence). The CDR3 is CASSLLTGSESTNEKLFF. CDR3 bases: TGTGCCAGCAGCCTACTGACAGGGAGTGAATCAACTAATGAAAAACTGTTTTTT.

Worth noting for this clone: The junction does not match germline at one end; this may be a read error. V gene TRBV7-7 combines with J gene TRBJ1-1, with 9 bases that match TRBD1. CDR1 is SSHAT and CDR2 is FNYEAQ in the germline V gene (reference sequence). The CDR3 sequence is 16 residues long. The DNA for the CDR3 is TGTGCTAGCAGCCTTACTTCACAGGGGGCGAGGACTGAAGCTTTCTTT. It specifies CASSLTSQGARTEAFF.

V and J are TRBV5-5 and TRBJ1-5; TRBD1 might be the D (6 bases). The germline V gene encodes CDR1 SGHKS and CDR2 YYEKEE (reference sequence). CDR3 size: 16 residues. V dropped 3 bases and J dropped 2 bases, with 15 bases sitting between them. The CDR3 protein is CASSSRDIGGNQPQHF. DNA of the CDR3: TGTGCCAGCAGCTCCCGGGACATTGGAGGCAATCAGCCCCAGCATTTT.

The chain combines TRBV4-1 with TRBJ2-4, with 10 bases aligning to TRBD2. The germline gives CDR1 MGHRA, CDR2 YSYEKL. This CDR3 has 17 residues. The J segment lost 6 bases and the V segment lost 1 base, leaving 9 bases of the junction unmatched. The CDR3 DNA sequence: TGCGCCAGCAGCCAAGGCGTCCTAGCGGGAGTTGGAAACATTCAGTACTTC. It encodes CASSQGVLAGVGNIQYF.

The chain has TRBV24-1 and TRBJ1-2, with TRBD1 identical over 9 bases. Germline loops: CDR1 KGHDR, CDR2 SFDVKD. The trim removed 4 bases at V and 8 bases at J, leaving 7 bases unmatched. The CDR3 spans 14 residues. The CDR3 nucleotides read TGTGCCACCAGTGACTCCGGGACAGGGAAAGGCTACACCTTC. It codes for CATSDSGTGKGYTF.

The CDR3 sequence is CASSLRLAGGFHNEQFF. The CDR3 DNA reads TGTGCCAGCAGCCTCCGCCTAGCGGGAGGGTTCCACAATGAGCAGTTCTTC. V gene TRBV9 combines with J gene TRBJ2-1; 12 bases are a match to TRBD2. The germline V gene has CDR1 SGDLS and CDR2 YYNGEE. Trimming removed 4 bases from V and 5 bases from J; junction bases left unmatched: 10. The CDR3 runs 17 residues.

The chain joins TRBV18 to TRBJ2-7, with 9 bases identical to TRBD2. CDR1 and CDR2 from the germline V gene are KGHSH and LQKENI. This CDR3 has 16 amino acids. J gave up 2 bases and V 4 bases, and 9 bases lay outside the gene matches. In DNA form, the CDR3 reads TGTGCCAGCTCACGCGTAGCCCTAGCGGGGACCTACGAGCAGTACTTC. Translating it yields CASSRVALAGTYEQYF.

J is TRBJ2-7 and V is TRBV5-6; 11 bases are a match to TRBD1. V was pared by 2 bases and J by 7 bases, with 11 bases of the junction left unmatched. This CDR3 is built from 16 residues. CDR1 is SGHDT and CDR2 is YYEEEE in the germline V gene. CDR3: CASSFGIGQGAWEQYF. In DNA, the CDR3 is TGTGCCAGCAGCTTTGGGATCGGACAGGGGGCCTGGGAGCAGTACTTC.

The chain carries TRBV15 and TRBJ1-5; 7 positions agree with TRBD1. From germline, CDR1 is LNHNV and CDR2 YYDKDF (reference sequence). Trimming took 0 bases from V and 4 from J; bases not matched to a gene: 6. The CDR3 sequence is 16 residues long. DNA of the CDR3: TGTGCCACCAGCAGAGAACTGGCAGGGGGAAATCAGCCCCAGCATTTT. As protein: CATSRELAGGNQPQHF.